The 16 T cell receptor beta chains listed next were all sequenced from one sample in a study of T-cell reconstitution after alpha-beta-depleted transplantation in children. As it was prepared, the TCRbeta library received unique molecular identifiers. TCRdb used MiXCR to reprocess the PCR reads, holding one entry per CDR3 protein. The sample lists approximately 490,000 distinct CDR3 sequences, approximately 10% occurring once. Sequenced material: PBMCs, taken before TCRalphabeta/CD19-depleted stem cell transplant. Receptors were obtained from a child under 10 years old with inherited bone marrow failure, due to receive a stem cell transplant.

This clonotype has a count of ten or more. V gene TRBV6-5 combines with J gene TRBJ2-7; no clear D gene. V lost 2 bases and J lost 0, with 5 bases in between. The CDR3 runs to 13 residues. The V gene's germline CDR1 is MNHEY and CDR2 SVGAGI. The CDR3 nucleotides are TGTGCCAGCAGTTACAGTAGCTCCTACGAGCAGTACTTC. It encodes CASSYSSSYEQYF.

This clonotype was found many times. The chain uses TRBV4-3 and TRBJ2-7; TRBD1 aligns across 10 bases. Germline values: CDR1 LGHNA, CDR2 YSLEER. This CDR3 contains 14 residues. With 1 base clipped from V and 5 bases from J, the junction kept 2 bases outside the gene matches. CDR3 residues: CASSQAGQGHEQYF. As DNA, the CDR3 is TGCGCCAGCAGCCAAGCGGGACAGGGGCACGAGCAGTACTTC.

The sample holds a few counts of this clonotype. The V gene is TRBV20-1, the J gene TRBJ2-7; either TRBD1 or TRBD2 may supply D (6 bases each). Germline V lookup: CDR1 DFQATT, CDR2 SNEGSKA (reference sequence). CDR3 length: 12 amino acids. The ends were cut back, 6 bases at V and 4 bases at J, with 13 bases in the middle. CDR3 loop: CSARQAGYEQYF. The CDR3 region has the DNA TGCAGTGCCAGACAGGCGGGGTACGAGCAGTACTTC.

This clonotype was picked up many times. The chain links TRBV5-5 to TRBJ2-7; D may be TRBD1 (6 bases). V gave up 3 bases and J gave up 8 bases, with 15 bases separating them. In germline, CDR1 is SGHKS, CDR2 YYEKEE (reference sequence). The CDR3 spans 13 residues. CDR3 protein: CASSSGHPLQQYF. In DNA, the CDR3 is TGTGCCAGCAGCTCGGGACACCCCCTGCAGCAGTACTTC.

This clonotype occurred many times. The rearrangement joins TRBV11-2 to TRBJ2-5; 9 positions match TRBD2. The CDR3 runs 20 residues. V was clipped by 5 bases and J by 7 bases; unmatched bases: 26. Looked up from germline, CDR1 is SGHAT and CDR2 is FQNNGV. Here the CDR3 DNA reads TGTGCCAGCAGCCCGTCATGGGGGACTAGCTTTAGAGGGAGTTCGGGGACCCAGTACTTC. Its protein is CASSPSWGTSFRGSSGTQYF.

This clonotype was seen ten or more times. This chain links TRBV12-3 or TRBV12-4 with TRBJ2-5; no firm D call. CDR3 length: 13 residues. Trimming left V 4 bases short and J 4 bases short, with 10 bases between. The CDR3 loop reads CASSYRSLETQYF. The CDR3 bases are TGTGCCAGCAGTTATAGGAGTCTAGAGACCCAGTACTTC.

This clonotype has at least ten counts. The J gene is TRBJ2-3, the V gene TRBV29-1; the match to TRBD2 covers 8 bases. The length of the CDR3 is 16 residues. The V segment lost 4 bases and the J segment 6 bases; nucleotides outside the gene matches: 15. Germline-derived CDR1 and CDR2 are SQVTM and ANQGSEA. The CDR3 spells CSVVGLAGKSGDTQYF. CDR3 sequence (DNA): TGCAGCGTTGTTGGGCTAGCGGGCAAGTCGGGGGATACGCAGTATTTT.

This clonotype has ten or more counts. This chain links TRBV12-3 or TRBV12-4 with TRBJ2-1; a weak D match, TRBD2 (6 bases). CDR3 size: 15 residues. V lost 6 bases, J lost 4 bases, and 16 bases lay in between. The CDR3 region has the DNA TGTGCCAGCAGACTCCGGGACTGGGGATACAATGAGCAGTTCTTC. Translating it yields CASRLRDWGYNEQFF.

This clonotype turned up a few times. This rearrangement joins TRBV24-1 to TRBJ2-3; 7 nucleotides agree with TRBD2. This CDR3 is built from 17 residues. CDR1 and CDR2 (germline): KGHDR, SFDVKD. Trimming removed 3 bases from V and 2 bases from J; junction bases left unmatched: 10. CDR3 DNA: TGTGCCACCAGTGATCCGGAAGGGAGGGTGGACACAGATACGCAGTATTTT. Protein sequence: CATSDPEGRVDTDTQYF.

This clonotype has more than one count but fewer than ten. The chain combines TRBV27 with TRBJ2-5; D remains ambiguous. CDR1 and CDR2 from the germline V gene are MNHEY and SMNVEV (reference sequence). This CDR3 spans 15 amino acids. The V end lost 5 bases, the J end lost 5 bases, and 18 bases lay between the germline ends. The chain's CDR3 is CASSRRAMVGETQYF. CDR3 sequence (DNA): TGTGCCAGCAGTCGTAGGGCCATGGTCGGTGAGACCCAGTACTTC.

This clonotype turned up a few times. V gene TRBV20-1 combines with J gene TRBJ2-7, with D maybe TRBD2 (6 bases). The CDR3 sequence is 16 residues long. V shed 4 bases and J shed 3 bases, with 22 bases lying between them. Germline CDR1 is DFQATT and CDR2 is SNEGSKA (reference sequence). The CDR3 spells CSATIHYRRASYEQYF. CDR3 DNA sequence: TGCAGTGCTACTATACATTACCGGAGGGCCAGCTACGAGCAGTACTTC.

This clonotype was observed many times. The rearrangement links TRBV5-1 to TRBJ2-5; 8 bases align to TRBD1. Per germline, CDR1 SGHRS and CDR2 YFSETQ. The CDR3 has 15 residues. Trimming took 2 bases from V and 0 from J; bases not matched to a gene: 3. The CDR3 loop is CASSFYRGYQETQYF. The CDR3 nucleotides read TGCGCCAGCAGCTTTTACAGGGGGTACCAAGAGACCCAGTACTTC.

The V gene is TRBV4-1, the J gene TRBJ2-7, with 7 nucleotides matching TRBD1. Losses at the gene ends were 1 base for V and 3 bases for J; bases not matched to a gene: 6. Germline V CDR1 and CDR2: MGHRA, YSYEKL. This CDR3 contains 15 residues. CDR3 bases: TGCGCCAGCAGCCAAGGGCCGGGACAGCTCTACGAGCAGTACTTC. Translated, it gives CASSQGPGQLYEQYF.

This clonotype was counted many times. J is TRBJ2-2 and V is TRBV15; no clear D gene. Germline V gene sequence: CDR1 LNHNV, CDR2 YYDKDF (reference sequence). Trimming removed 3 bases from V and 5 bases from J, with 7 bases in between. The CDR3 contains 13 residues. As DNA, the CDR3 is TGTGCCACCAGCAGTGAGCCTACCGGGGAGCTGTTTTTT. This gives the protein CATSSEPTGELFF.

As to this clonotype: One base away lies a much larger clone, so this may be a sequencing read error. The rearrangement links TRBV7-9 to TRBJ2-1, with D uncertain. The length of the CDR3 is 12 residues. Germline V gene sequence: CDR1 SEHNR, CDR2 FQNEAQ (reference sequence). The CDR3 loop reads CASAQSSYDQFF. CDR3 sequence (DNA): TGTGCCAGCGCTCAGTCCAGTTATGACCAGTTCTTC. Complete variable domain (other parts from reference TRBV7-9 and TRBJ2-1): DTGVSQNPRHKITKRGQNVTFRCDPISEHNRLYWYRQTLGQGPEFLTYFQNEAQLEKSRLLSDRFSAERPKGSFSTLEIQRTEQGDSAMYLCASAQSSYDQFFGPGTRLTVL.

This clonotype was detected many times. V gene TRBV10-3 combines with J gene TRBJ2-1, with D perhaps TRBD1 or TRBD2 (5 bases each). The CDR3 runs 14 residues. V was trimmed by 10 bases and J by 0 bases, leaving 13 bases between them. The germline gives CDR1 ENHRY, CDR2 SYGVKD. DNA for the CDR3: TGTGCCACCGGGGACCTGGGCTCCTACAATGAGCAGTTCTTC. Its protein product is CATGDLGSYNEQFF.